This TCR beta chain was profiled in a study of blood T cells in healthy people across ages. Primers used in a second PCR of about 6 to 11 cycles were a sample-barcoded 5' primer and a J-beta primer mix. TCRdb used MiXCR to reprocess the 5' RACE reads, holding one entry per CDR3 protein. Of about 1,500,000 distinct CDR3 sequences in the sample, 28% were seen once. This CDR3 is built from 12 residues. Per the germline V gene, CDR1 is LGHDT and CDR2 is YNNKEL (reference sequence). The V gene lost 3 bases and the J gene lost 10 bases, with 10 bases spanning the gap. The chain is built from TRBV3-1 and TRBJ2-1, with unresolved D. The sample consisted of blood. This TCR derives from a woman in her twenties or thirties in good health. CDR3 region: CASSQAYSEQFF. CDR3 in DNA: TGTGCCAGCAGCCAGGCCTACAGCGAGCAGTTCTTC.